These 10 T cell receptor beta chains originate from one sample sequenced in a study of blood T cell repertoires in COVID-19. Data came from immunoSEQ multiplex PCR; TCRdb stores just in-frame clones and leaves some out. Seen here are 85,000 to 95,000 clones, 70% to 90% observed once, and the top ten hold 6% to 9.5%. The sequenced sample was peripheral blood. The receptors here all came from a human donor with acute or convalescent COVID-19. The donor label of this sample is uncertain.

V and J are TRBV5-1 and TRBJ2-1; 8 bases match TRBD2. V gave up 4 bases and J gave up 8 bases; unmatched junction bases: 14. Per germline, CDR1 SGHRS and CDR2 YFSETQ. CDR3 size: 16 residues. The CDR3 region is CASSQAGTSKGDEQFF. For the CDR3, the DNA is TGCGCCAGCAGCCAGGCCGGGACTAGTAAGGGGGATGAGCAGTTCTTC.

This chain joins TRBV15 and TRBJ2-3, with D maybe TRBD1 (5 bases). The germline V and J ends were trimmed by 0 bases and 2 bases, with 24 bases remaining between them. Germline loops: CDR1 LNHNV, CDR2 YYDKDF (reference sequence). This CDR3 has 20 amino acids. The CDR3 sequence is CATSRDPGSPGRRSTDTQYF. In DNA, the CDR3 is TGTGCCACCAGCAGAGATCCAGGGTCCCCAGGGCGACGATCCACAGATACGCAGTATTTT.

This chain connects TRBV6-5 to TRBJ2-1, with D perhaps matching TRBD1 (5 bases). CDR3 size: 15 residues. In germline, CDR1 is MNHEY, CDR2 SVGAGI. Trimming shortened V by 6 bases and J by 4 bases, and 16 bases separated the two germline ends. For the CDR3, the DNA is TGTGCCAGCAGCCATGACAGACTGGGGTACAATGAGCAGTTCTTC. Translated: CASSHDRLGYNEQFF.

This clone was recorded only once. V gene TRBV28 combines with J gene TRBJ2-7; D is ambiguous. V was clipped by 5 bases and J by 4 bases, with 6 bases between them. CDR3 length: 11 amino acids. Germline V lookup: CDR1 MDHEN, CDR2 SYDVKM. CDR3 amino acids: CASSPGYEQYF. The DNA for the CDR3 is TGTGCCAGCAGTCCAGGATACGAGCAGTACTTC.

The chain's CDR3 is CASSLDRAGELFF. In nucleotides, the CDR3 is TGTGCCAGCAGCCTGGACAGGGCCGGGGAGCTGTTTTTT. The chain joins TRBV28 to TRBJ2-2; 8 nucleotides line up with TRBD1. The CDR3 spans 13 residues. J was trimmed by 6 bases and V by 6 bases; bases with no gene match: 3. The germline V gene has CDR1 MDHEN and CDR2 SYDVKM. Full variable domain (missing parts from reference TRBV28 and TRBJ2-2): DVKVTQSSRYLVKRTGEKVFLECVQDMDHENMFWYRQDPGLGLRLIYFSYDVKMKEKGDIPEGYSVSREKKERFSLILESASTNQTSMYLCASSLDRAGELFFGEGSRLTVL.

This chain joins TRBV15 and TRBJ2-1; 8 bases map to TRBD2. V lost 4 bases and J lost 3; bases outside the gene matches: 11. The CDR3 covers 17 residues. The V gene's germline CDR1 is LNHNV and CDR2 YYDKDF (reference sequence). The chain's CDR3 is CATSTIAGWGNYNEQFF. The CDR3 nucleotides read TGTGCCACCAGCACCATAGCGGGGTGGGGGAACTACAATGAGCAGTTCTTC.

J is TRBJ1-1 and V is TRBV6-2 or TRBV6-3; TRBD1 matches at 11 bases. J was trimmed by 4 bases and V by 2 bases; bases with no gene match: 6. This CDR3 has 16 residues. Germline V gene lookup returns CDR1 MNHEY and CDR2 SVGEGT. The CDR3 nucleotides read TGTGCCAGCAGTTACGGACAGGGGGCAGGAGGCACTGAAGCTTTCTTT. Its protein product is CASSYGQGAGGTEAFF.

J is TRBJ1-4 and V is TRBV19, with 7 bases aligning to TRBD1. Germline V lookup: CDR1 LNHDA, CDR2 SQIVND (reference sequence). The V segment lost 1 base and the J segment 5 bases; nucleotides outside the gene matches: 13. The CDR3 runs 18 residues. CDR3 loop: CASSIGGPRTGWNEKLFF. CDR3 DNA: TGTGCCAGTAGTATAGGGGGACCTCGGACAGGATGGAATGAAAAACTGTTTTTT.

The chain links TRBV9 to TRBJ2-5; D unclear. V gave up 0 bases and J gave up 2 bases, with 5 bases separating them. The germline V gene encodes CDR1 SGDLS and CDR2 YYNGEE. This CDR3 has 13 amino acids. This CDR3 reads CASSVEQQETQYF. CDR3 nucleotides: TGTGCCAGCAGCGTAGAACAGCAAGAGACCCAGTACTTC.

The rearrangement joins TRBV5-1 to TRBJ2-7; TRBD2 agrees at 9 bases. The V gene end was trimmed by 3 bases and the J gene end by 6 bases; junction bases not matched to a gene: 7. The V gene's germline CDR1 is SGHRS and CDR2 YFSETQ. The CDR3 has 14 amino acids. The CDR3 DNA is TGCGCCAGCAGCTCCCTGGGCGGGGGGGCCGAGCAGTACTTC. This translates into CASSSLGGGAEQYF.